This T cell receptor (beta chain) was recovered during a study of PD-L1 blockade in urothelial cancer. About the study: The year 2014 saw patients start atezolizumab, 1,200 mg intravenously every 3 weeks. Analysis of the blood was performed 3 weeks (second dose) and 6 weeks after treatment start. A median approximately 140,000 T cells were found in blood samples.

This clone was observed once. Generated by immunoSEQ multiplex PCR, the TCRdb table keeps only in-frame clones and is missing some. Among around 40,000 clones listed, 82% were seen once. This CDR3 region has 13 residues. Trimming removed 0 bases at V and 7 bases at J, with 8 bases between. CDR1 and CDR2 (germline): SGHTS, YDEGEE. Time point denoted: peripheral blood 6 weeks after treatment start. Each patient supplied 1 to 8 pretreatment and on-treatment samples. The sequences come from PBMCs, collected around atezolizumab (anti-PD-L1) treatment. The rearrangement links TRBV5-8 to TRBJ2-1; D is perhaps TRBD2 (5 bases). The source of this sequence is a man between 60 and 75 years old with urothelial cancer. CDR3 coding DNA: TGTGCCAGCAGCTTGGCGGGCGGGAATGAGCAGTTCTTC. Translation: CASSLAGGNEQFF.